These 23 T cell receptor beta chains share one sample of origin, sequenced in a study of graft-versus-host responses after intestinal transplantation. Libraries were prepared by immunoSEQ multiplex PCR; TCRdb keeps only in-frame clonotypes and omits some of them. Seen here are approximately 18,000 clones, almost 80% observed once, and the top ten hold 7.8%. Processing was applied to graft tissue in order to liberate intraepithelial and lamina propria lymphocytes. This material consisted of ileum tissue, taken approximately 61 weeks after intestinal transplant. The receptors originated from a human patient who received an intestinal transplant, so some T cells may come from the graft donor.

The V call is TRBV6-5, the J call TRBJ2-3; TRBD2 matches 7 bases. CDR3 length: 15 amino acids. CDR1 is MNHEY, CDR2 SVGAGI, per germline. V shed 7 bases and J 5 bases; nucleotides not matched to a gene: 12. The CDR3 loop reads CASKLRAGLGDTQYF. For the CDR3, the DNA is TGTGCCAGCAAACTGCGAGCGGGGCTTGGAGATACGCAGTATTTT.

This clone showed up just once. DNA of the CDR3: TGTGCCAGTAGTACAGGACCACTCCAAGAGACCCAGTACTTC. It specifies CASSTGPLQETQYF. The chain links TRBV19 to TRBJ2-5; D ambiguous. Germline V gene data show CDR1 as LNHDA and CDR2 as SQIVND (reference sequence). The CDR3 length is 14 residues. V lost 4 bases and J 1 base, leaving 10 bases between the germline ends.

The CDR3 reads CASSVASGGAGDTQYF. The CDR3 bases are TGTGCCAGCAGCGTAGCTAGCGGGGGGGCCGGAGATACGCAGTATTTT. This chain connects TRBV9 to TRBJ2-3, with 12 positions matching TRBD2. There are 16 residues in the CDR3. V lost 0 bases, J lost 5 bases, and 4 bases stayed unmatched. CDR1 SGDLS and CDR2 YYNGEE come from the germline V gene. Full variable domain (outside the CDR3, taken from reference TRBV9 and TRBJ2-3): DSGVTQTPKHLITATGQRVTLRCSPRSGDLSVYWYQQSLDQGLQFLIQYYNGEERAKGNILERFSAQQFPDLHSELNLSSLELGDSALYFCASSVASGGAGDTQYFGPGTRLTVL.

This clone was seen a few times. The chain employs TRBV7-9 and TRBJ1-2, with D possibly being TRBD1 (5 bases). The ends were cut back, 0 bases at V and 3 bases at J, with 8 bases in the middle. The V gene's germline CDR1 is SEHNR and CDR2 FQNEAQ (reference sequence). The CDR3 sequence is 14 residues long. CDR3 sequence: CASSLAGTDYGYTF. The CDR3 region has the DNA TGTGCCAGCAGCTTAGCCGGGACGGACTATGGCTACACCTTC.

The rearrangement joins TRBV27 to TRBJ2-7; perhaps D is TRBD1 or TRBD2 (5 bases each). There are 15 residues in the CDR3. Trimming left V 5 bases short and J 5 bases short, with 19 bases between. CDR1 and CDR2 from the germline V gene are MNHEY and SMNVEV (reference sequence). The CDR3 reads CASSPWDGSDDEQYF. The CDR3 region has the DNA TGTGCCAGCAGTCCCTGGGACGGGTCGGACGACGAGCAGTACTTC.

The chain employs TRBV2 and TRBJ1-5; perhaps TRBD1 as D (6 bases). Germline values: CDR1 SNHLY, CDR2 FYNNEI. This CDR3 contains 15 residues. With 3 bases removed from V and 5 bases from J, the gap between germline ends came to 14 bases. CDR3 sequence reads: CASSDALGGYQPQHF. The CDR3 region has the DNA TGTGCCAGCAGTGACGCCCTGGGGGGCTATCAGCCCCAGCATTTT.

V usage is TRBV21-1 and J usage is TRBJ1-1; the D segment call TRBD1 is taken from the table without a DNA check. TRBV21-1 is labeled a pseudogene. The CDR3 spans 16 residues. CDR3 loop: CASSKVWDRSNTEAFF. The CDR3 DNA reads TGTGCCAGCAGCAAAGTTTGGGACAGAAGCAACACTGAAGCTTTCTTT.

This chain uses TRBV7-2 with TRBJ2-5; D gene ambiguous. The ends were cut back, 0 bases at V and 5 bases at J, with 19 bases in the middle. Germline CDR1 SGHTA, CDR2 FQGNSA. This CDR3 has 17 amino acids. The CDR3 protein is CASSLAASVGMWETQYF. The CDR3 nucleotides are TGTGCCAGCAGCTTAGCGGCGTCCGTTGGTATGTGGGAGACCCAGTACTTC.

The chain joins TRBV6-5 to TRBJ1-3, with unresolved D. The CDR3 is made up of 16 amino acids. V dropped 0 bases and J dropped 4 bases, with 13 bases sitting between them. Looked up from germline, CDR1 is MNHEY and CDR2 is SVGAGI. The CDR3 region has the DNA TGTGCCAGCAGTTACTCAGAGCTCCAGCCCGGAAACACCATATATTTT. Its translation is CASSYSELQPGNTIYF.

The chain couples TRBV5-4 to TRBJ2-3; no reliable D call. The CDR3 loop spans 13 amino acids. Germline CDR1 is SGHNT and CDR2 is YYREEE (reference sequence). Trimming removed 3 bases from V and 2 bases from J, with 7 bases in between. CDR3 amino acids: CASSWVPTDTQYF. DNA for the CDR3: TGTGCCAGCAGCTGGGTTCCCACAGATACGCAGTATTTT.

The chain is built from TRBV4-3 and TRBJ2-2; TRBD2 might be the D (5 bases). Trimming cost V 5 bases and J 7 bases, with 11 bases left between them. This CDR3 has 13 amino acids. Looked up from germline, CDR1 is LGHNA and CDR2 is YSLEER. The CDR3 DNA sequence: TGCGCCAGCAGCTACCCCCGGGGCGGGGAGCTGTTTTTT. Translated, it gives CASSYPRGGELFF.

This clone has just a few counts. The V gene is TRBV9, the J gene TRBJ1-3; TRBD1 matches 8 bases. Per the germline V gene, CDR1 is SGDLS and CDR2 is YYNGEE. V lost 4 bases to trimming and J lost 4 bases; unmatched junction nucleotides: 7. This CDR3 is 15 amino acids long. CDR3 DNA sequence: TGTGCCAGCAGCCAGGACAGGGTTGGAGGAAACACCATATATTTT. It encodes CASSQDRVGGNTIYF.

The chain joins TRBV7-8 to TRBJ2-1, with unresolved D. The V and J ends lost 2 bases and 9 bases respectively, with 14 bases between them. Germline CDR1 is SGHVS and CDR2 is FQNEAQ. This CDR3 has 14 residues. Written as DNA, the CDR3 is TGTGCCAGCAGCTTATTCCGGTCGCCCGGTGAGCAGTTCTTC. Protein: CASSLFRSPGEQFF.

The CDR3 nucleotides read TGTGCCAGCAGCTTGCTACGGATGAACACTGAAGCTTTCTTT. Its translation: CASSLLRMNTEAFF. The chain joins TRBV5-8 to TRBJ1-1; D not resolved. V lost 1 base and J lost 0, with 7 bases in between. This CDR3 region has 14 residues. Germline loops: CDR1 SGHTS, CDR2 YDEGEE.

This sequence joins TRBV6-5 and TRBJ2-3; no firm D call. In germline, CDR1 is MNHEY, CDR2 SVGAGI. CDR3 length equals 13 residues. The V end was cut by 6 bases, the J end by 2 bases, with 9 bases between. The CDR3 nucleotides read TGTGCCAGCAGCCGTTATGACACAGATACGCAGTATTTT. It codes for CASSRYDTDTQYF.

The chain carries TRBV9 and TRBJ2-5; D unclear. The J call may be incorrect, as the DNA end agrees better with TRBJ2-7. The CDR3 is 15 amino acids. CDR1 SGDLS and CDR2 YYNGEE come from the germline V gene. As DNA, the CDR3 is TGTGCCAGCAGCGTAGCCGCGGACGGAACCTACGAGCAGTACTTC. Protein: CASSVAADGTYEQYF.

This rearrangement joins TRBV5-1 to TRBJ1-4; unclear D gene. V dropped 0 bases and J dropped 8 bases, with 14 bases sitting between them. This CDR3 region has 15 residues. CDR1 SGHRS and CDR2 YFSETQ come from the germline V gene. CDR3 sequence: CASSLDTRGSEKLFF. The CDR3 nucleotides read TGCGCCAGCAGCTTGGATACCCGGGGAAGCGAAAAACTGTTTTTT.

This clone showed up just once. The gene calls are TRBV11-2 and TRBJ1-3; D gene ambiguous. The V end was cut by 2 bases, the J end by 4 bases, with 12 bases between. CDR3 length equals 15 residues. Germline V gene data show CDR1 as SGHAT and CDR2 as FQNNGV. The CDR3 DNA is TGTGCCAGCAGCTTACCGATATTTGGCGGAAACACCATATATTTT. The encoded protein is CASSLPIFGGNTIYF.

V usage is TRBV27 and J usage is TRBJ2-7, with a tentative D call TRBD2 (5 bases). V lost 8 bases and J lost 9, with 20 bases in between. CDR3 length equals 13 residues. Germline-derived CDR1 and CDR2 are MNHEY and SMNVEV (reference sequence). The chain's CDR3 is CASPIPTSSGQYF. The CDR3 nucleotides are TGTGCCAGCCCCATTCCCACTAGTTCTGGGCAGTACTTC.

This rearrangement joins TRBV15 to TRBJ1-2, with 7 bases that match TRBD1. CDR3 length: 13 residues. The V and J ends lost 0 bases and 7 bases, in that order; junction bases with no gene match: 2. Per germline, CDR1 LNHNV and CDR2 YYDKDF (reference sequence). The CDR3 DNA is TGTGCCACCAGCAGAGAAGGGGGCCGTGGCTACACCTTC. It encodes CATSREGGRGYTF.

The V gene is TRBV2, the J gene TRBJ2-7; 12 bases are shared with TRBD2. The V and J ends lost 5 bases and 1 base, in that order; junction bases with no gene match: 6. CDR1 is SNHLY, CDR2 FYNNEI, per germline. The CDR3 has 16 amino acids. CDR3 residues: CASSSPLAGGSYEQYF. The CDR3 nucleotides are TGTGCCAGCAGTTCCCCACTAGCGGGGGGTTCCTACGAGCAGTACTTC.

About this clone itself: A read error may produce the germline difference seen at one junction end. V gene TRBV4-1 combines with J gene TRBJ1-1; unclear D gene. Germline V lookup: CDR1 MGHRA, CDR2 YSYEKL. The CDR3 is made up of 13 amino acids. The CDR3 DNA is TGCGCCGGCAGCCATGTCACCGGGACTGAAGCTTTCTTT. The encoded protein is CAGSHVTGTEAFF.

This clone has only a few counts. The chain combines TRBV11-2 with TRBJ1-5; D gene unclear. Trimming took off 1 base at V and 6 bases at J, with 4 bases between the two ends. CDR1 and CDR2 (germline): SGHAT, FQNNGV. The CDR3 is made up of 12 amino acids. The CDR3, as DNA: TGTGCCAGCAGCTTAGTTGGTCAGCCCCAGCATTTT. It encodes CASSLVGQPQHF.